This entry features one TCR beta chain sequence. Its antigen has not been determined. No clone much larger than this one lies a single base away; base qualities are absent. The cohort consisted of 600 or so healthy bone marrow donors. Cohort members were all nominally healthy when sampled, although unrecorded immune exposures were likely present. The donor was CMV seropositive and was included in the group of 270 or so seropositive cohort members. Each donor provided a peripheral blood sample, and peripheral blood mononuclear cells were used for TCR beta sequencing. The Qiagen DNeasy Blood Extraction Kit was used to extract genomic DNA from the blood cell samples. Library method: the immunoSEQ multiplex PCR assay. For the multiplex PCR, a mixture combining 60 forward primers for TCR Vbeta segments and 13 reverse primers for TCR Jbeta segments was used. The CDR3 region of rearranged TCR beta genes was amplified from genomic DNA with a multiplex PCR assay. The Illumina HiSeq System was used to sequence the amplified TCR beta libraries as 87-base-pair reads. Under the source paper's analysis protocol: A later analysis counted approximately 74 million unique TCR beta chains across the 690 or so repertoires, and roughly 9.9 million of these chains were shared by at least two donors. A nearest-neighbor algorithm error-corrected the raw reads and collapsed the reads into unique sequences, merging closely related sequences to remove PCR and sequencing errors. V, D and J gene segments were assigned by aligning CDR3 sequences to IMGT reference sequences. For a sequence to be retained, a match of at least six nucleotides to both a V gene segment and a J gene segment was required. A rearrangement counted as productive if the CDR3 had no stop codons and remained in frame with V and J, and every other rearrangement counted as non-productive. Following IMGT convention, CDR3 was defined as the stretch from the second conserved V-encoded cysteine to the conserved J-encoded phenylalanine. Sequences without an unambiguous match to a single V gene segment were excluded from the earlier analysis of 500 to 700 of the donors. An earlier analysis of several hundred of the donors called V segments functional above 56.7% productive rearrangements and segregating when the between-donor standard deviation exceeded 5%. A statistical classification framework was built to diagnose cytomegalovirus status from the catalog of TCR beta chain sequences. In a later analysis, V and J genes were assigned by comparing TCR nucleotide sequences against IMGT/GENE-DB human TR gene sequences. A later analysis assigned CDR3 sequences and most-parsimonious VDJ recombination scenarios with the TCRdist pipeline. In a later analysis, each TCR beta chain was defined by its CDR3 amino acid sequence together with its V-gene family, and reads without a unique V-gene family were excluded. As a way to deal with suspected cross-contamination and a sequencing artifact, a later analysis dropped 500 to 700 nucleotide sequences that were highly shared and had low generation probability. For each public chain, a later analysis derived a clonal expansion index from normalized ranks of inferred template counts within each repertoire. In a later analysis, generation probabilities were computed using a VDJ recombination model fitted to out-of-frame rearrangements, and the results were checked against IGoR. Hypergeometric tests were used in a later analysis to score TCR-TCR, TCR-HLA and TCR-CMV co-occurrence, with a repertoire-size bias correction applied to the TCR pairs. To estimate false discovery rates, a later analysis permuted the HLA or CMV assignments 20 times. In a later analysis, co-occurring TCRs were grouped with DBSCAN, and TCRdist sequence similarity was added when clustering was performed within HLA-allele-positive subsets. Repertoires with fewer than 30,000 or more than 120,000 public chains, plus five repertoires with anomalous nucleotide sharing, were excluded from co-occurrence clustering. Imported from immuneACCESS, the table was reduced by TCRdb to in-frame sequences with V and J called. These copies leave out some clones; in studies compared against another copy, an unresolved V gene accounts for under half, and the cause of the remainder is not known. Clone size and the V and J calls come from that table; the DNA yielded D and trimming. Here the sample has approximately 120,000 clones; around 85% occur a single time. The ten largest make up under 4.5% of the sample.

This entry belongs to a study of cytomegalovirus exposure and HLA in healthy donors (dated by TCRdb to 2017 to 2019). Background on the whole study: An earlier analysis of several hundred of the donors reported 276 Gb of sequence data and 117 million unique TCR beta sequences obtained from about 179 million T cells. Donor age, sex, ethnicity and CMV serostatus were compiled alongside the repertoire data. In the later analysis, no new phenotypic data were used to find candidate immune exposures; instead, reliance was placed on TCR beta sequences and their occurrence across donors. HLA typing covered class I and class II loci at four-digit resolution. Among some 400 genotyped donors of the cohort, an average of 235,054 unique TCR beta nucleotide sequences were sequenced per donor, around 20% of them non-productive. To study patterns of TCR occurrence, a later analysis re-analyzed previously published TCR beta repertoires from several hundred donors and added high-resolution HLA genotyping. Typing coverage differed by locus: A, B, C, DRB1 and DQB1 were typed in about 620-640 donors, DQA1 in approximately 520, DPA1 in 606, and DPB1 in about 450. All discovery cohort repertoires had been generated using a single sequencing platform. In an earlier analysis of several hundred of the donors, high-throughput TCR beta sequencing was used to judge whether each TCR beta V gene segment behaved as functional or pseudogenic. Using immunosequencing, the study profiled T cell repertoires from 500 to 800 subjects and related those repertoires to cytomegalovirus serostatus. The study was designed to test whether signatures of past pathogen exposure could be identified by cataloging public T cell receptors. Along with the roughly 670-subject first cohort, a separate validation cohort of over a hundred different subjects was used. The genetic ancestry cluster associated with self-reported Caucasian donors included roughly 84% of the approximately 410 genotyped donors. An early release covering more than 500 HLA-typed donors comprised 250 to 350 gigabases of sequencing data and some 79 million unique TCR sequences. To predict cytomegalovirus infection status, the study brought together high-throughput TCR immunosequencing, statistical association of individual TCRs with disease status, and machine learning. In a later genetic analysis, genome-wide SNP genotypes for about 65% of the roughly 700 donors were used, and that subset was treated as a discovery cohort. Five DR-DQ haplotypes were handled as single units for association and clustering because linkage in the cohort was strong. Results the study describes overall, beyond this receptor: According to a later analysis, most CMV-associated TCR beta chains appeared to be HLA-restricted, and the HLA associations seemed to be driven largely by CMV exposure. Assigning TCR associations to individual alleles was difficult when HLA alleles, especially DR and DQ, strongly co-occurred. Compared with equally common non-associated chains, HLA-associated TCR beta chains in a later analysis were more clonally expanded and had lower generation probabilities. The study gave a list of about 170 TCR beta chains associated with cytomegalovirus. Compared with the roughly 710-donor mean, donors in an Asian-associated ancestry cluster had fewer N-insertions in productive TCRs, according to a later genetic analysis. Cytomegalovirus status was reported to be diagnosed by the classifier with high specificity and sensitivity in both the original and validation cohorts. The authors suggested that the approach could potentially be extended to other disease states and immunological phenotypes. A later analysis reported that several top co-occurrence clusters appeared linked to parvovirus B19, influenza, CMV and Epstein-Barr virus. Most TCR sequences were seen in very few donors, while some public TCRs were found in many individuals. The presence/absence analyses assumed that sequencing depth was roughly uniform across donors, and that assumption may not be true. A group of highly shared sequence variants was considered likely to be a technical artifact of the sequencing pipeline. V-gene and J-gene trimming of TCR beta chains was associated with a missense DCLRE1C variant in a later genetic analysis, and the association was replicated in an independent cohort. A further reported finding was that TCR beta sequences accurately predicted the HLA-A and HLA-B alleles for most subjects in the first cohort. In a later analysis, about 17,000 TCR beta sequences were associated with specific HLA alleles at a false discovery rate of 0.05. The only immune exposure information available for the cohort was CMV serostatus. In vitro tests confirmed that a few of the cytomegalovirus-associated TCR beta chains recognize cytomegalovirus antigens. Because counts were too low, 15 to 20 rarely observed V segments, including chromosome 9 orphons, were left out of the earlier analysis of approximately 500 of the donors. Because HLA typing was missing for some donors at each locus, association tests included only the typed subset. In an earlier analysis of approximately 600 of the donors, most TCR beta V segments were observed in productive rearrangements about 87% or about 30% of the time, broadly matching IMGT annotations. Only TCR beta chains were sequenced in this cohort, and the absence of alpha or paired-chain data limited detectable features. Correlated functional status among segregating V segments might reflect linkage disequilibrium, but an unknown experimental factor could not be ruled out. According to a later analysis, TCR association rates differed among HLA loci, with DRB1 alleles showing the most associated TCRs and HLA-C alleles showing the fewest.

The receptor comes from a young man in good health and CMV-seropositive. Sequencing was performed on PBMCs.

The CDR3 reads as follows: CASSGTVNPYGYTF. The bases are TGTGCCAGCAGCGGGACAGTAAACCCCTATGGCTACACCTTC. The chain couples TRBV5-6 to TRBJ1-2, and TRBD1 aligns with 7 junction nucleotides. The CDR3 spans 14 residues, from the cysteine through the phenylalanine. Only the CDR3 part of the read is kept: 42 bases, read in frame from the first base. Trimming leaves V shorter by 4 bases and J shorter by 4 bases, with the junction holding 7 bases beyond the gene matches. For CDR1 and CDR2, the germline V gene lists SGHDT and YYEEEE.